The 17 T cell receptor beta chains below come from one sample, sequenced in a study of control samples from healthy donors and cancer patients. Libraries were prepared by immunoSEQ multiplex PCR; TCRdb keeps only in-frame clonotypes and omits some of them. The data hold around 100,000 clones, with approximately 90% observed a single time. Sequences were obtained from PBMCs. The receptors derive from a man in his sixties with lung cancer.

This rearrangement joins TRBV5-1 to TRBJ2-4, with 11 bases matching TRBD1. The germline gives CDR1 SGHRS, CDR2 YFSETQ. The CDR3 spans 16 residues. With 0 bases clipped from V and 8 bases from J, the junction kept 7 bases outside the gene matches. The CDR3 spells CASSLAGRTGGDIQYF. In DNA, the CDR3 is TGCGCCAGCAGCTTGGCGGGCCGGACAGGGGGCGACATTCAGTACTTC.

A few counts support this clone. V and J are TRBV7-9 and TRBJ1-2; 10 bases are shared with TRBD1. The J segment lost 13 bases and the V segment lost 8 bases, leaving 13 bases of the junction unmatched. Germline-derived CDR1 and CDR2 are SEHNR and FQNEAQ (reference sequence). This CDR3 comprises 13 residues. The CDR3 sequence is CASQRDRGYLATF. The CDR3 DNA is TGTGCCAGCCAAAGGGACAGGGGTTACTTGGCCACCTTC.

V is TRBV9 and J is TRBJ1-6, with 7 nucleotides matching TRBD1. V lost 0 bases, J lost 4 bases, and 16 bases stayed unmatched. CDR3 size: 20 residues. Germline V gene lookup returns CDR1 SGDLS and CDR2 YYNGEE. This CDR3 is CASSVDTPTGTASYNSPLHF. As DNA, the CDR3 is TGTGCCAGCAGCGTAGATACGCCGACCGGGACAGCCAGTTATAATTCACCCCTCCACTTT.

This clone was recorded once. Other DNA sequences in the same sample also yield this CDR3. The chain couples TRBV11-3 to TRBJ2-5; D gene unclear. This CDR3 is 12 amino acids long. Germline V CDR1 and CDR2: SGHNT, YENEEA. The V end lost 1 base, the J end lost 5 bases, and 5 bases lay between the germline ends. The CDR3 loop is CASSLVGETQYF. The DNA of the CDR3 is TGTGCCAGCAGCTTAGTGGGTGAGACCCAGTACTTC.

The CDR3 region is CASSVGTGGASGANVLTF. As DNA, the CDR3 is TGTGCCAGCAGCGTAGGGACAGGGGGCGCTTCTGGGGCCAACGTCCTGACTTTC. The rearrangement links TRBV9 to TRBJ2-6, with 11 bases that match TRBD1. Germline CDR1 and CDR2: SGDLS and YYNGEE. The CDR3 extends over 18 amino acids. The J segment lost 1 base and the V segment lost 0 bases, leaving 3 bases of the junction unmatched. The whole variable domain, filled in from reference TRBV9 and TRBJ2-6, reads DSGVTQTPKHLITATGQRVTLRCSPRSGDLSVYWYQQSLDQGLQFLIQYYNGEERAKGNILERFSAQQFPDLHSELNLSSLELGDSALYFCASSVGTGGASGANVLTFGAGSRLTVL.

The chain couples TRBV19 to TRBJ2-1; D is uncertain. V lost 6 bases to trimming and J lost 0 bases, with 12 bases between them. This CDR3 comprises 15 residues. Germline V CDR1 and CDR2: LNHDA, SQIVND (reference sequence). CDR3 amino acids: CASSAAFRSYNEQFF. The CDR3 nucleotides read TGTGCCAGTAGCGCAGCGTTTCGCTCCTACAATGAGCAGTTCTTC. Using reference TRBV19 and TRBJ2-1 for the parts outside the CDR3, the full variable domain is DGGITQSPKYLFRKEGQNVTLSCEQNLNHDAMYWYRQDPGQGLRLIYYSQIVNDFQKGDIAEGYSVSREKKESFPLTVTSAQKNPTAFYLCASSAAFRSYNEQFFGPGTRLTVL.

The chain has TRBV5-1 and TRBJ2-3, with TRBD2 matching over 7 bases. V trimming: 2 bases; J trimming: 1 base; junction bases outside the gene matches: 4. This CDR3 region has 15 residues. Germline values: CDR1 SGHRS, CDR2 YFSETQ. The DNA of the CDR3 is TGCGCCAGCAGCTTCGGCGGGGGAGGCACAGATACGCAGTATTTT. Its translation: CASSFGGGGTDTQYF.

CDR3 residues: CASDRGGSYNEQFF. The CDR3 DNA reads as TGTGCTAGTGACAGGGGAGGGTCCTACAATGAGCAGTTCTTC. J is TRBJ2-1 and V is TRBV12-5; perhaps D is TRBD1 or TRBD2 (7 bases each). The CDR3 consists of 14 residues. V was cut by 7 bases and J by 1 base, with 11 bases left in between. The V gene's germline CDR1 is LGHNT and CDR2 FRNRAP.

CDR3: CASGLVRGGTGMNTEAFF. DNA of the CDR3: TGTGCTAGTGGTTTGGTACGGGGCGGGACAGGGATGAACACTGAAGCTTTCTTT. The chain employs TRBV12-5 and TRBJ1-1, with 9 nucleotides matching TRBD1. From germline, CDR1 is LGHNT and CDR2 FRNRAP. Germline trimming cut 0 bases from V and 0 bases from J; bases unmatched to any gene: 8. This CDR3 spans 18 amino acids. The entire variable domain, with the rest obtained from reference TRBV12-5 and TRBJ1-1, is as follows: DARVTQTPRHKVTEMGQEVTMRCQPILGHNTVFWYRQTMMQGLELLAYFRNRAPLDDSGMPKDRFSAEMPDATLATLKIQPSEPRDSAVYFCASGLVRGGTGMNTEAFFGQGTRLTVV.

This chain joins TRBV6-4 and TRBJ2-3; 7 positions match TRBD2. Losses at the gene ends were 0 bases for V and 2 bases for J; bases not matched to a gene: 11. The CDR3 sequence is 18 residues long. Germline V gene data show CDR1 as MRHNA and CDR2 as SNTAGT. The CDR3 here is CASSDSYGGVPVTDTQYF. CDR3 nucleotides: TGTGCCAGCAGTGACTCTTATGGGGGGGTTCCGGTCACAGATACGCAGTATTTT.

The chain recombines TRBV5-1 with TRBJ1-2; weak D call: TRBD1 (6 bases). V shed 4 bases and J shed 1 base, with 11 bases lying between them. Per germline, CDR1 SGHRS and CDR2 YFSETQ. There are 14 residues in the CDR3. The CDR3 here is CASSPQGNNYGYTF. CDR3 nucleotides: TGCGCCAGCAGCCCCCAGGGGAATAACTATGGCTACACCTTC.

The CDR3 region has the DNA TGCAGCGTCCCCTTAGGGGGAGGTGAAGCTTTCTTT. This translates into CSVPLGGGEAFF. The V call is TRBV29-1, the J call TRBJ1-1; a possible D gene is TRBD1 (6 bases). The CDR3 runs 12 residues. Germline CDR1 SQVTM, CDR2 ANQGSEA. Trimming left V 6 bases short and J 7 bases short, with 15 bases between.

This sequence joins TRBV2 and TRBJ2-5; D is uncertain. This CDR3 region has 15 residues. Germline-derived CDR1 and CDR2 are SNHLY and FYNNEI. The V gene lost 6 bases and the J gene lost 2 bases, with 16 bases spanning the gap. The CDR3 is CASSALLVEQETQYF. The CDR3 region has the DNA TGTGCCAGCAGCGCCTTGTTGGTTGAACAAGAGACCCAGTACTTC.

V gene TRBV6-5 combines with J gene TRBJ2-2; unclear D gene. Germline loops: CDR1 MNHEY, CDR2 SVGAGI. The V and J ends lost 5 bases and 5 bases respectively, with 6 bases between them. The CDR3 consists of 12 residues. CDR3 bases: TGTGCCAGCAGTAAGAGTACCGGGGAGCTGTTTTTT. It codes for CASSKSTGELFF.

The V call is TRBV12-3 or TRBV12-4, the J call TRBJ1-6, with D possibly being TRBD1 (6 bases). The CDR3 totals 12 residues. The germline V and J ends were trimmed by 7 bases and 10 bases, with 11 bases remaining between them. The CDR3 sequence: CASTGGGSPLHF. The CDR3 region has the DNA TGTGCCAGCACCGGAGGGGGGTCACCCCTCCACTTT.

The J gene is TRBJ2-1, the V gene TRBV4-1; the match to TRBD1 covers 7 bases. CDR1 and CDR2 (germline): MGHRA, YSYEKL. Unmatched junction bases numbered 7, after V lost 1 base and J lost 4 bases. The CDR3 covers 16 residues. The CDR3 DNA follows: TGCGCCAGCAGCCAAGCGGTTAACAGGGGTTACAATGAGCAGTTCTTC. This sequence encodes CASSQAVNRGYNEQFF.

The chain couples TRBV29-1 to TRBJ1-1; D not resolved. Germline-derived CDR1 and CDR2 are SQVTM and ANQGSEA. CDR3 size: 13 residues. Trimming took 7 bases from V and 0 from J, leaving 12 bases between them. CDR3 residues: CSGVVQMNTEAFF. Written as DNA, the CDR3 is TGCAGCGGTGTCGTGCAGATGAACACTGAAGCTTTCTTT. The full variable domain, in which reference TRBV29-1 and TRBJ1-1 provide the parts outside the CDR3, is SAVISQKPSRDICQRGTSLTIQCQVDSQVTMMFWYRQQPGQSLTLIATANQGSEATYESGFVIDKFPISRPNLTFSTLTVSNMSPEDSSIYLCSGVVQMNTEAFFGQGTRLTVV.